Listed below are T cell receptor beta chains from one sample, sequenced in a study of OX40 agonist ivuxolimab in advanced cancers. Generated by immunoSEQ multiplex PCR, the TCRdb table keeps only in-frame clones and is missing some. The sample has about 50,000 clones, more than 65% seen once. Source: CD4+ or CD8+ T cells sorted from blood, taken in a trial of the OX40 agonist ivuxolimab. Receptors originate from an adult with an advanced solid tumor such as melanoma, head and neck, liver or kidney cancer. Both conserved end residues are part of each CDR3. Each record gives: J gene, D gene, clone size, V gene, CDR3 DNA, CDR3 protein. The D gene is left open where the match is weak. The listing skips clone size in some rows; elsewhere it reads once, few, many or a size class.

j_gene: TRBJ2-7
d_gene: -
abundance: -
v_gene: TRBV6-6
CDR3nt: TGTGCCAGCAAAGCAGGGGCCGGAGAGCAGTACTTC
CDR3aa: CASKAGAGEQYF

j_gene: TRBJ1-3
d_gene: -
abundance: -
v_gene: TRBV4-1
CDR3nt: TGCGCCAGCAGCCAAGAGGACCTACTCTCTGGAAACACCATATATTTT
CDR3aa: CASSQEDLLSGNTIYF

j_gene: TRBJ1-6
d_gene: TRBD1
abundance: few
v_gene: TRBV4-3
CDR3nt: TGCGCCAGCAGCCAAGACATAGGGGGCTGGAATTCACCCCTCCACTTT
CDR3aa: CASSQDIGGWNSPLHF

j_gene: TRBJ2-1
d_gene: -
abundance: once
v_gene: TRBV10-3
CDR3nt: TGTGCCATCAGTGAGTTAGGGGACTACAATGAGCAGTTCTTC
CDR3aa: CAISELGDYNEQFF

j_gene: TRBJ2-2
d_gene: -
abundance: -
v_gene: TRBV27
CDR3nt: TGTGCCAGCAGTGGCAGGACGGTTAACACCGGGGAGCTGTTTTTT
CDR3aa: CASSGRTVNTGELFF

j_gene: TRBJ1-2
d_gene: -
abundance: once
v_gene: TRBV6-6
CDR3nt: TGTGCCAGCACGGGCGGTGGACAGTTTTATGGCTACACCTTC
CDR3aa: CASTGGGQFYGYTF

j_gene: TRBJ1-1
d_gene: TRBD1
abundance: -
v_gene: TRBV5-6
CDR3nt: TGTGCCAGCAGCTTTACTGACAGGGTCACTGAAGCTTTCTTT
CDR3aa: CASSFTDRVTEAFF

j_gene: TRBJ2-7
d_gene: -
abundance: -
v_gene: TRBV6-5
CDR3nt: TGTGCCAGTAGTAAAAGACACGTAACATCCTACGAGCAGTACTTC
CDR3aa: CASSKRHVTSYEQYF

j_gene: TRBJ1-2
d_gene: -
abundance: once
v_gene: TRBV4-3
CDR3nt: TGCGCCAGCAGCCAAGGGGGAAACGCGGGCTACACCTTC
CDR3aa: CASSQGGNAGYTF

j_gene: TRBJ1-1
d_gene: -
abundance: -
v_gene: TRBV19
CDR3nt: TGTGCCAGTACCCAGACACTGATGAACACTGAAGCTTTCTTT
CDR3aa: CASTQTLMNTEAFF

j_gene: TRBJ2-1
d_gene: TRBD2
abundance: few
v_gene: TRBV29-1
CDR3nt: TGCAGCGTCGCCCCGGGGGGGAGCTCCTACAATGAGCAGTTCTTC
CDR3aa: CSVAPGGSSYNEQFF

j_gene: TRBJ2-7
d_gene: -
abundance: once
v_gene: TRBV20-1
CDR3nt: TGCAGTGCTAGAGAAGCCTACGAGCAGTACTTC
CDR3aa: CSAREAYEQYF

j_gene: TRBJ2-7
d_gene: -
abundance: -
v_gene: TRBV5-3
CDR3nt: TGTGCCAGAAGCAAGGCGCAGGTGGTAAACGAGCAGTACTTC
CDR3aa: CARSKAQVVNEQYF